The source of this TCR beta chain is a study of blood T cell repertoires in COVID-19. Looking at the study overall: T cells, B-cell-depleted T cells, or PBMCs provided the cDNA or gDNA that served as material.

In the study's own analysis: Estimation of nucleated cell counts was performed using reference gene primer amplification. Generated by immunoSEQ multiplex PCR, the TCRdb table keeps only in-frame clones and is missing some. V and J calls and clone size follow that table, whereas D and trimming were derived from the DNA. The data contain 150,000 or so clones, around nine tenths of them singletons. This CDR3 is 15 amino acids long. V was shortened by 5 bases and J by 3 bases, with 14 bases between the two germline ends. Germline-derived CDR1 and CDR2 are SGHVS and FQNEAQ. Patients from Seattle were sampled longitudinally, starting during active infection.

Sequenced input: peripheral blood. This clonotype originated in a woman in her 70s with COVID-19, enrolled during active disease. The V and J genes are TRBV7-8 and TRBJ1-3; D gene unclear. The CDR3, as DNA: TGTGCCAGCAGCCCCCGAGAGAATGTTGGAAACACCATATATTTT. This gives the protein CASSPRENVGNTIYF.